This passage covers 18 T cell receptor beta chains from one sample sequenced in a study of vaccination effects on CD4 cells after COVID-19. The repertoire was sequenced with immunoSEQ multiplex PCR; TCRdb's copy has only in-frame clones and lacks some. The sample records tens of thousands of clones, about 77% being singletons. ViraFEST expansion of antigen-specific CD4+ T cells with viral peptide pools preceded sequencing. Cells that had been cultured for 10 days were the source of isolated CD4+ T cells. The individual was infected with SARS-CoV-2 between March and December 2020, as confirmed by PCR. These receptors have no known antigen. Material: CD4+ T cells from PBMCs cultured with HIV peptides, obtained before COVID-19 vaccination. Subset: HIV-1 Nef peptide pool negative control/reference culture. These receptors came from a human donor who had a prior SARS-CoV-2 infection.

This chain uses TRBV11-3 with TRBJ1-1; D is ambiguous. The germline V and J ends were trimmed by 5 bases and 0 bases, with 7 bases remaining between them. There are 13 residues in the CDR3. CDR1 and CDR2 from the germline V gene are SGHNT and YENEEA. In DNA, the CDR3 is TGTGCCAGCAGCCTCCAGATGAACACTGAAGCTTTCTTT. Residues: CASSLQMNTEAFF.

The V call is TRBV4-3, the J call TRBJ2-7; 7 bases line up with TRBD1. There are 16 residues in the CDR3. J was trimmed by 2 bases and V by 0 bases; bases with no gene match: 7. Germline V gene data show CDR1 as LGHNA and CDR2 as YSLEER. CDR3 region: CASSQDLRQGAYEQYF. As DNA, the CDR3 is TGCGCCAGCAGCCAAGATCTACGGCAGGGGGCCTACGAGCAGTACTTC.

The chain combines TRBV18 with TRBJ1-2; no reliable D call. Trimming took 1 base from V and 4 from J, leaving 13 bases between them. The CDR3 extends over 15 amino acids. CDR1 and CDR2 (germline): KGHSH, LQKENI. The DNA of the CDR3 is TGTGCCAGCTCACCACGGGGAACTGACCTCTATGGCTACACCTTC. Translation gives CASSPRGTDLYGYTF.

This rearrangement joins TRBV5-8 to TRBJ1-5; 8 nucleotides agree with TRBD1. The germline CDR1 and CDR2 sequences are SGHTS and YDEGEE. Germline trimming cut 2 bases from V and 9 bases from J; bases unmatched to any gene: 10. The CDR3 contains 15 residues. The CDR3 DNA follows: TGTGCCAGCAGCTTTCAGGGGGCCGCTTCTGGGCCCCAGCATTTT. Translating it yields CASSFQGAASGPQHF.

The rearrangement uses TRBV11-3 and TRBJ2-1; unclear D gene. V was shortened by 5 bases and J by 5 bases, with 13 bases between the two germline ends. The CDR3 spans 14 residues. Germline loops: CDR1 SGHNT, CDR2 YENEEA. The CDR3 sequence is CASSPSWGHNEQFF. The DNA for the CDR3 is TGTGCCAGCAGCCCCAGTTGGGGTCACAATGAGCAGTTCTTC.

The rearrangement joins TRBV7-2 to TRBJ2-7, with D unresolved. Germline lookup yields CDR1 SGHTA and CDR2 FQGNSA. CDR3 size: 13 residues. Trimming took 5 bases from V and 6 from J, leaving 14 bases between them. The DNA for the CDR3 is TGTGCCAGCAGCGCAAGTAGCAACCGCGAGCAGTACTTC. As protein: CASSASSNREQYF.

The V and J genes are TRBV5-6 and TRBJ2-7, with 8 bases lining up with TRBD1. From germline, CDR1 is SGHDT and CDR2 YYEEEE. The CDR3 has 16 amino acids. J gave up 2 bases and V 6 bases, and 13 bases lay outside the gene matches. The CDR3: CASTPIRDRSPYEQYF. DNA of the CDR3: TGTGCCAGCACCCCCATCCGGGACAGGTCTCCCTACGAGCAGTACTTC.

The rearrangement links TRBV19 to TRBJ2-6; possible D gene TRBD1, 6 bases. Germline-derived CDR1 and CDR2 are LNHDA and SQIVND (reference sequence). The CDR3 is 19 amino acids. The V and J ends lost 4 bases and 0 bases respectively, with 19 bases between them. Written as DNA, the CDR3 is TGTGCCAGTAGTACCTGGTTTGGGCGACAGGACTCTGGGGCCAACGTCCTGACTTTC. This translates into CASSTWFGRQDSGANVLTF.

This clone was recorded a few times. V usage is TRBV6-5 and J usage is TRBJ2-2; D unresolved. V gave up 6 bases and J gave up 0 bases, with 5 bases separating them. CDR1 and CDR2 (germline): MNHEY, SVGAGI. The CDR3 consists of 13 residues. CDR3 DNA: TGTGCCAGCAGGACTTCGAACACCGGGGAGCTGTTTTTT. It codes for CASRTSNTGELFF.

The V call is TRBV12-5, the J call TRBJ1-1; maybe TRBD1 (6 bases). The CDR3 contains 13 residues. Germline V lookup: CDR1 LGHNT, CDR2 FRNRAP. V lost 6 bases and J lost 1, with 9 bases in between. CDR3 loop: CASGRGENTEAFF. The CDR3, as DNA: TGTGCTAGTGGCAGGGGCGAGAACACTGAAGCTTTCTTT. Together with reference TRBV12-5 and TRBJ1-1, the CDR3 gives the full variable domain: DARVTQTPRHKVTEMGQEVTMRCQPILGHNTVFWYRQTMMQGLELLAYFRNRAPLDDSGMPKDRFSAEMPDATLATLKIQPSEPRDSAVYFCASGRGENTEAFFGQGTRLTVV.

V gene TRBV15 combines with J gene TRBJ2-2; perhaps TRBD2 as D (6 bases). Trimming took 0 bases from V and 8 from J, leaving 22 bases between them. The CDR3 has 18 residues. Looked up from germline, CDR1 is LNHNV and CDR2 is YYDKDF (reference sequence). The CDR3 DNA sequence: TGTGCCACCAGCAGAGAGGGCGTTAGAGGCGGGATAGGTGGGGAGCTGTTTTTT. As protein: CATSREGVRGGIGGELFF.

V and J are TRBV5-6 and TRBJ1-1; a weak D match, TRBD1 (5 bases). The CDR3 sequence is 15 residues long. V was clipped by 4 bases and J by 10 bases, with 23 bases between them. Germline CDR1 reads SGHDT; CDR2 reads YYEEEE. CDR3 sequence (DNA): TGTGCCAGCAGCGCTTACGGGACGCCGGCTTATATAGCTTTCTTT. It translates to CASSAYGTPAYIAFF.

The chain uses TRBV11-1 and TRBJ2-4; 10 nucleotides align to TRBD2. The CDR3 has 15 amino acids. After removal of 1 base from V and 6 bases from J, the junction contained 3 bases not matched to a gene. CDR1 is SGHAT, CDR2 FQDESV, per germline (reference sequence). The CDR3 region has the DNA TGTGCCAGCAGCTTAGAGCGGGAGGGGGGAAACATTCAGTACTTC. As protein: CASSLEREGGNIQYF. Based on the CDR3 plus reference TRBV11-1 and TRBJ2-4, the full variable domain is EAEVAQSPRYKITEKSQAVAFWCDPISGHATLYWYRQILGQGPELLVQFQDESVVDDSQLPKDRFSAERLKGVDSTLKIQPAELGDSAMYLCASSLEREGGNIQYFGAGTRLSVL.

The chain links TRBV4-2 to TRBJ2-7; no definite D call. The CDR3 length is 16 residues. Germline values: CDR1 LGHNA, CDR2 YNFKEQ. The germline V and J ends were trimmed by 1 base and 4 bases, with 17 bases remaining between them. In nucleotides, the CDR3 is TGTGCCAGCAGCCAAGGCGACGGCAGCGATGATTACGAGCAGTACTTC. Translation gives CASSQGDGSDDYEQYF.

The rearrangement links TRBV7-2 to TRBJ2-5, with 13 bases matching TRBD2. The germline V gene has CDR1 SGHTA and CDR2 FQGNSA. The J segment lost 5 bases and the V segment lost 5 bases, leaving 8 bases of the junction unmatched. The length of the CDR3 is 16 residues. CDR3 loop: CASSADGTSGMETQYF. In DNA, the CDR3 is TGTGCCAGCAGCGCGGACGGGACTAGCGGGATGGAGACCCAGTACTTC.

This sequence joins TRBV7-9 and TRBJ2-7; possibly TRBD2 for D (5 bases). Trimming took 3 bases from V and 3 from J, leaving 12 bases between them. The CDR3 length is 14 residues. Germline-derived CDR1 and CDR2 are SEHNR and FQNEAQ (reference sequence). In DNA form, the CDR3 reads TGTGCCAGCAGCTTGGGAGTGACACTCTACGAGCAGTACTTC. It translates to CASSLGVTLYEQYF.

V gene TRBV4-2 combines with J gene TRBJ1-2; TRBD1 matches 9 bases. This CDR3 is 14 amino acids long. Germline V CDR1 and CDR2: LGHNA, YNFKEQ. Trimming at V came to 4 bases and at J to 1 base, leaving 1 base not matched to a gene. DNA of the CDR3: TGTGCCAGCAGCCGGGACAGGGTTAACTATGGCTACACCTTC. It encodes CASSRDRVNYGYTF.

The CDR3 region is CATSRGGANYGYTF. Written as DNA, the CDR3 is TGTGCCACCAGCAGAGGGGGCGCGAACTATGGCTACACCTTC. V is TRBV15 and J is TRBJ1-2; D perhaps matches TRBD1 (5 bases). Germline CDR1 LNHNV, CDR2 YYDKDF (reference sequence). The V end was cut by 1 base, the J end by 2 bases, with 8 bases between. CDR3 length equals 14 residues.